A selection of T cell receptor beta chains follows, all from one sample in a study of blood T cells in healthy people across ages. MiXCR was run by TCRdb on the 5' RACE reads, yielding one entry per CDR3 protein. The sample yields more than 500,000 distinct CDR3 sequences, approximately 27% seen once. Material for sequencing was blood. These receptors originate from a woman in her sixties or seventies in good health. Each CDR3 is given with its conserved first and last residue. The D gene is left open where the match is weak. Size is stated for part of the rows, as once, few or many counts, or as a class when the clone is expanded.

V	D	J	size	CDR3	DNA
TRBV7-3	-	TRBJ2-5	-	CASSPPYPNRARETQYF	TGTGCCAGCAGCCCACCCTACCCAAACAGGGCAAGAGAGACCCAGTACTTC
TRBV7-2	-	TRBJ2-1	-	CASSRTQGTSYNEQFF	TGTGCCAGCAGCCGGACCCAGGGAACATCCTACAATGAGCAGTTCTTC
TRBV24-1	-	TRBJ2-3	-	CATSDFLAVGDTQYF	TGTGCCACCAGTGATTTTCTGGCGGTCGGAGATACGCAGTATTTT
TRBV11-2	-	TRBJ2-5	-	CASSLTWGAGETQCF	TGTGCCAGCAGCCTAACGTGGGGGGCGGGGGAGACCCAGTGCTTC
TRBV12-5	TRBD2	TRBJ2-3	-	CASGSGAGLAGSTDTQYF	TGTGCTAGTGGTTCCGGTGCCGGACTAGCGGGGAGCACAGATACGCAGTATTTT
TRBV21-1	-	TRBJ2-7	-	CASSDVDGVGDEQYF	TGTGCCAGCAGCGACGTGGATGGGGTCGGGGACGAGCAGTACTTC
TRBV6-5	TRBD1	TRBJ1-5	-	CASSSQGDRHQPQHF	TGTGCCAGCAGTTCCCAAGGGGACAGACATCAGCCCCAGCATTTT
TRBV24-1	TRBD1	TRBJ2-5	many	CATSDPGTGVKTQYF	TGTGCCACCAGTGACCCCGGGACAGGGGTAAAGACCCAGTACTTC
TRBV19	-	TRBJ1-4	many	CASNDLKGTPVKLFF	TGTGCCAGTAACGACCTCAAAGGGACACCGGTGAAACTGTTTTTT
TRBV5-4	TRBD2	TRBJ2-5	-	CASSTPGLQETQYF	TGTGCCAGCAGCACACCGGGACTACAAGAGACCCAGTACTTC
TRBV6-2/TRBV6-3	TRBD2	TRBJ2-1	-	CASSYSAGELNEQFF	TGTGCCAGCAGTTACTCGGCGGGAGAACTCAATGAGCAGTTCTTC
TRBV7-2	TRBD1	TRBJ1-5	few	CASSPWGDSNQPQHF	TGTGCCAGCAGCCCCTGGGGGGACAGTAATCAGCCCCAGCATTTT
TRBV5-6	-	TRBJ2-7	-	CASSLAGGLASYEQYF	TGTGCCAGCAGCTTGGCCGGGGGGCTAGCGAGCTACGAGCAGTACTTC
TRBV7-2	-	TRBJ2-1	-	CASSPTRGFYNEQFF	TGTGCCAGCAGCCCGACCAGGGGCTTCTACAATGAGCAGTTCTTC
TRBV29-1	TRBD1	TRBJ1-4	-	CSVDRGTGDGKLFF	TGCAGCGTTGACCGAGGGACAGGGGATGGAAAACTGTTTTTT
TRBV3-1	TRBD2	TRBJ2-7	-	CASSQAAGGAYEQYF	TGTGCCAGCAGCCAAGCGGCGGGGGGAGCCTACGAGCAGTACTTC
TRBV12-5	-	TRBJ2-5	-	CASGGTVGETQYF	TGTGCTAGTGGAGGGACGGTCGGAGAGACCCAGTACTTC
TRBV11-3	-	TRBJ2-2	-	CASSRTRGTGELFF	TGTGCCAGCAGCCGAACTAGGGGCACCGGGGAGCTGTTTTTT
TRBV29-1	TRBD1	TRBJ1-1	-	CSTGQGGTEAFF	TGCAGCACCGGACAGGGAGGAACTGAAGCTTTCTTT
TRBV7-2	-	TRBJ2-6	few	CASSFRGGSSGANVLTF	TGTGCCAGCAGCTTCCGGGGCGGCTCCTCTGGGGCCAACGTCCTGACTTTC
TRBV7-2	-	TRBJ2-7	many	CASSLTGAYEQYF	TGTGCCAGCAGCCTGACTGGGGCCTACGAGCAGTACTTC
TRBV12-3/TRBV12-4	-	TRBJ1-2	once	CASAAGYYGYTF	TGTGCCAGCGCAGCGGGTTACTATGGCTACACCTTC
TRBV2	-	TRBJ1-5	few	CASSGTREVQPQHF	TGTGCCAGCAGTGGAACTAGGGAGGTTCAGCCCCAGCATTTT